A selection of T cell receptor beta chains follows, all from one sample in a study of T-cell reconstitution after alpha-beta-depleted transplantation in children. TCRdb re-analysed the PCR reads in MiXCR, keeping a single row per CDR3 protein. Of about 900,000 distinct CDR3 sequences listed, about 30% are singletons. Sample: PBMCs, mostly from graft donor cells, taken 360 days after TCRalphabeta/CD19-depleted stem cell transplant. Source of these receptors: a boy in the first two years of life who had a stem cell transplant for SCID, so the T cells may come from the graft donor. CDR3s include the opening cysteine and the closing phenylalanine or tryptophan. Each record gives: V gene, D gene, clone size, J gene, CDR3 DNA, CDR3 protein. The D gene is left open where the match is weak. Size is omitted from some rows. Given values are once, few, many or a class for expanded clones.

V gene: TRBV5-1
D gene: TRBD1
clone size: -
J gene: TRBJ1-2
CDR3 DNA: TGCGCCAGCAGCTGGGACAGGGTCCAAGGCTATGGCTACACCTTC
CDR3 protein: CASSWDRVQGYGYTF

V gene: TRBV20-1
D gene: TRBD2
clone size: few
J gene: TRBJ2-1
CDR3 DNA: TGCAGTGCTAGACCCTTACGACTAGCGGGGAAGAAGCTCTCCTACAATGAGCAGTTCTTC
CDR3 protein: CSARPLRLAGKKLSYNEQFF

V gene: TRBV25-1
D gene: TRBD1
clone size: -
J gene: TRBJ1-2
CDR3 DNA: TGTGCCAGCAGTGTGACCGGGACAGGGGAAAGATACACCTTC
CDR3 protein: CASSVTGTGERYTF

V gene: TRBV12-3/TRBV12-4
D gene: -
clone size: few
J gene: TRBJ2-2
CDR3 DNA: TGTGCCAGCACATTTGGGGGGAAACCAACCGGGGAGCTGTTTTTT
CDR3 protein: CASTFGGKPTGELFF

V gene: TRBV18
D gene: -
clone size: -
J gene: TRBJ2-3
CDR3 DNA: TGTGCCAGCTCGCGTGGGGGAGCCTCCACAGATACGCAGTATTTT
CDR3 protein: CASSRGGASTDTQYF

V gene: TRBV10-3
D gene: -
clone size: -
J gene: TRBJ2-7
CDR3 DNA: TGTGCCATCAGTGACGGGGTCTATTACGAGCAGTACTTC
CDR3 protein: CAISDGVYYEQYF

V gene: TRBV12-3/TRBV12-4
D gene: -
clone size: few
J gene: TRBJ1-1
CDR3 DNA: TGTGCCAGCAGTATAGGGGGGAGGAAAGCTGAAGCTTTCTTT
CDR3 protein: CASSIGGRKAEAFF

V gene: TRBV4-3
D gene: -
clone size: few
J gene: TRBJ1-6
CDR3 DNA: TGCGCCAGCAGCCCTACTAGGGGGGGTTCACCCCTCCACTTT
CDR3 protein: CASSPTRGGSPLHF

V gene: TRBV3-1
D gene: -
clone size: -
J gene: TRBJ1-1
CDR3 DNA: TGTGCCAGCAGCCGGACAGCGGGCCGGGATGAAGCTTTCTTT
CDR3 protein: CASSRTAGRDEAFF

V gene: TRBV20-1
D gene: TRBD2
clone size: few
J gene: TRBJ2-5
CDR3 DNA: TGCAGTGCTAGACAGTGGCTAGCGGGGCCAAAAGAGACCCAGTACTTC
CDR3 protein: CSARQWLAGPKETQYF

V gene: TRBV24-1
D gene: TRBD1
clone size: few
J gene: TRBJ2-4
CDR3 DNA: TGTGCCACCAGTGATTTCCGACAGGGAAAAAACATTCAGTACTTC
CDR3 protein: CATSDFRQGKNIQYF

V gene: TRBV7-6
D gene: -
clone size: -
J gene: TRBJ2-1
CDR3 DNA: TGTGCCAGCAGCTTAGAAGGGGGGGGGCCTTTCAATGAGCAGTTCTTC
CDR3 protein: CASSLEGGGPFNEQFF

V gene: TRBV20-1
D gene: -
clone size: -
J gene: TRBJ2-7
CDR3 DNA: TGCAGTGCTAGAGCCCGGACGGGCTCCTACGAGCAGTACTTC
CDR3 protein: CSARARTGSYEQYF

V gene: TRBV2
D gene: -
clone size: -
J gene: TRBJ1-5
CDR3 DNA: TGTGCCAGCAGGGGGGGGACCTCAGGGCGCAATCAGCCCCAGCATTTT
CDR3 protein: CASRGGTSGRNQPQHF

V gene: TRBV28
D gene: TRBD1
clone size: -
J gene: TRBJ1-5
CDR3 DNA: TGTGCCAGCAGTCGGGACAGGGAGGTAGAGCCCCAGCATTTT
CDR3 protein: CASSRDREVEPQHF

V gene: TRBV29-1
D gene: -
clone size: -
J gene: TRBJ1-1
CDR3 DNA: TGCAGCGTTGAGTTCCGGGTCTTAGGCACTGAAGCTTTCTTT
CDR3 protein: CSVEFRVLGTEAFF

V gene: TRBV2
D gene: -
clone size: -
J gene: TRBJ1-1
CDR3 DNA: TGTGCCAGCAGCCTCTCCCGCAGGGCCGGTATGAACACTGAAGCTTTCTTT
CDR3 protein: CASSLSRRAGMNTEAFF

V gene: TRBV7-3
D gene: -
clone size: few
J gene: TRBJ2-7
CDR3 DNA: TGTGCCAGCAGCTTAGGTGGCGGGGCCCCCTACGAGCAGTACTTC
CDR3 protein: CASSLGGGAPYEQYF

V gene: TRBV12-3/TRBV12-4
D gene: TRBD1
clone size: -
J gene: TRBJ1-5
CDR3 DNA: TGTGCCAGCAGACCAGACAGGGGTCGAAATCAGCCCCAGCATTTT
CDR3 protein: CASRPDRGRNQPQHF

V gene: TRBV5-1
D gene: -
clone size: -
J gene: TRBJ2-7
CDR3 DNA: TGCGCCAGCAGCCGAGCAGGGGCCTACGAGCAGTACTTC
CDR3 protein: CASSRAGAYEQYF

V gene: TRBV4-1
D gene: TRBD2
clone size: few
J gene: TRBJ2-1
CDR3 DNA: TGCGCCAGCAGCCAATTGAGTCTAGCGGGGGCGAAGGGGATGATTCGTGGGCAGTTCTTC
CDR3 protein: CASSQLSLAGAKGMIRGQFF

V gene: TRBV5-1
D gene: TRBD2
clone size: -
J gene: TRBJ2-1
CDR3 DNA: TGCGCCAGCACCCTTAGCGGGGGGGCCTACAATGAGCAGTTCTTC
CDR3 protein: CASTLSGGAYNEQFF

V gene: TRBV6-5
D gene: -
clone size: -
J gene: TRBJ2-3
CDR3 DNA: TGTGCCAGCAGTTACGAACGAAGTTTCAGCACAGATACGCAGTATTTT
CDR3 protein: CASSYERSFSTDTQYF

V gene: TRBV4-2
D gene: -
clone size: many
J gene: TRBJ2-1
CDR3 DNA: TGTGCCAGCAGCCCCCAGGACTGGATGGAGCAGTTCTTC
CDR3 protein: CASSPQDWMEQFF

V gene: TRBV7-2
D gene: TRBD1
clone size: many
J gene: TRBJ1-1
CDR3 DNA: TGTGCCAGCAGCCCACTCCGACAGGGGATCACTGAAGCTTTCTTT
CDR3 protein: CASSPLRQGITEAFF

V gene: TRBV6-2/TRBV6-3
D gene: -
clone size: few
J gene: TRBJ1-2
CDR3 DNA: TGTGCCAGCAGACGCCTGGGGGTTCTCTATGGCTACACCTTC
CDR3 protein: CASRRLGVLYGYTF